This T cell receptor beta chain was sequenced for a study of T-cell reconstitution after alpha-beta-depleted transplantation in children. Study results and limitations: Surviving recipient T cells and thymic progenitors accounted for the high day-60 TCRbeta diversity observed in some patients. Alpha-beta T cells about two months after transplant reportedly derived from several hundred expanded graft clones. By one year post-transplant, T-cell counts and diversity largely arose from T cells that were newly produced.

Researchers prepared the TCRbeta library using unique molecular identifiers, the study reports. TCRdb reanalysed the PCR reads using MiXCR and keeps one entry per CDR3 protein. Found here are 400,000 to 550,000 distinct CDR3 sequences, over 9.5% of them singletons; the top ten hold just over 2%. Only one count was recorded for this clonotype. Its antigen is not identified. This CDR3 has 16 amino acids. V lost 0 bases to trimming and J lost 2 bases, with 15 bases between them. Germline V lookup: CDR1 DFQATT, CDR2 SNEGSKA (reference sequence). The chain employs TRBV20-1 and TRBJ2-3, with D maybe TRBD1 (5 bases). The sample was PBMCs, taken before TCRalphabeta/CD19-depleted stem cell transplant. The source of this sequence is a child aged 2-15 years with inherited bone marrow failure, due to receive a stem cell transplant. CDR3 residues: CSARDGAERSTDTQYF. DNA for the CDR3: TGCAGTGCTAGAGATGGGGCAGAGCGCTCCACAGATACGCAGTATTTT.